This T cell receptor beta chain stems from a study of technical replicates of blood from several donors. V was pared by 2 bases and J by 3 bases, with 7 bases between. The germline V gene has CDR1 SSHAT and CDR2 FNYEAQ (reference sequence). The CDR3 spans 13 residues. Sequencing used immunoSEQ multiplex PCR; TCRdb keeps in-frame clones, though not all of them. The data hold around 53,000 clones, with around 84% observed a single time. The chain couples TRBV7-7 to TRBJ2-5; the D gene is possibly TRBD2 (6 bases). The sequencing sample was made of PBMCs. This TCR came from a human donor in good health. Some clones in this sample may be carry-over from other donors' samples. CDR3 in amino acids: CASSLREEETQYF. In DNA form, the CDR3 reads TGTGCCAGCAGCTTAAGGGAGGAAGAGACCCAGTACTTC. Together with reference TRBV7-7 and TRBJ2-5, the CDR3 gives the full variable domain: GAGVSQSPRYKVTKRGQDVTLRCDPISSHATLYWYQQALGQGPEFLTYFNYEAQPDKSGLPSDRFSAERPEGSISTLTIQRTEQRDSAMYRCASSLREEETQYFGPGTRLLVL.